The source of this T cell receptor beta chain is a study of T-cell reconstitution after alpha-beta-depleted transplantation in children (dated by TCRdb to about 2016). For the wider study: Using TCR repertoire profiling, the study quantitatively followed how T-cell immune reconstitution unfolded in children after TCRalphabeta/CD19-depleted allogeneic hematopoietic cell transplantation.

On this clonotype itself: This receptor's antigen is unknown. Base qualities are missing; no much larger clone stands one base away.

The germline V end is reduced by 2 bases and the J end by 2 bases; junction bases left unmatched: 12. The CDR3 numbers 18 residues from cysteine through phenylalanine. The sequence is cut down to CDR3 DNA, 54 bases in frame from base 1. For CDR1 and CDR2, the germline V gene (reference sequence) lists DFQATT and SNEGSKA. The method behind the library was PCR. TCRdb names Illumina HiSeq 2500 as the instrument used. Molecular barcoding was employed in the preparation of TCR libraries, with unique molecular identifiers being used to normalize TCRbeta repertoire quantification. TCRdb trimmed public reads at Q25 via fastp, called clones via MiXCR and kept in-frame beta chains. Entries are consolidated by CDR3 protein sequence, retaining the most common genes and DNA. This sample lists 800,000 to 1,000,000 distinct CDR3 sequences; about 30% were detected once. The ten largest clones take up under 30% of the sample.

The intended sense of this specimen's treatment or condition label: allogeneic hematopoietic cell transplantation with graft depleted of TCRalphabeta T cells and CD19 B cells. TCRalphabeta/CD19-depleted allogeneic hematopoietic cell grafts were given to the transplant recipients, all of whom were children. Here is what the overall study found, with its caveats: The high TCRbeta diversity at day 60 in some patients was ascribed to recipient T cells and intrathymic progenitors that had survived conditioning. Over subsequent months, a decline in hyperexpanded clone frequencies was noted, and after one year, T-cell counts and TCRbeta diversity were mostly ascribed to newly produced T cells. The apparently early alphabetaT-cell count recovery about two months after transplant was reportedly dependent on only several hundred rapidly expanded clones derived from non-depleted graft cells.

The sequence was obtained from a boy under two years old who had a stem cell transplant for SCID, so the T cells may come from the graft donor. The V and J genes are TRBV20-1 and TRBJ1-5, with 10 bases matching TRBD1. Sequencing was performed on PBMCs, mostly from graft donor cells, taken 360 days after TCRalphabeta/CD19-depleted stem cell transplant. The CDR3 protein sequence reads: CSARSVGTGVVGNQPQHF. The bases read TGCAGTGCTAGATCGGTTGGGACAGGGGTTGTGGGCAATCAGCCCCAGCATTTT.